Presented here are 5 T cell receptor beta chains from one specimen sequenced in a study of shared clonotypes between healthy human individuals. The method was immunoSEQ multiplex PCR; TCRdb's version includes in-frame clones alone and lacks a portion of them. This table holds more than 1.2 million clones, about 98.5% found once. The sample comprised naive CD4+ T cells sorted from blood. Subset reported: CD45RA+ positively selected. Receptors originate from a young man in good health.

CDR3 protein: CASSPLSQPPDTQYF. CDR3 nucleotides: TGTGCCAGCTCACCACTCAGTCAACCTCCAGATACGCAGTATTTT. This chain links TRBV18 with TRBJ2-3; D not certain. Looked up from germline, CDR1 is KGHSH and CDR2 is LQKENI. Trimming removed 1 base from V and 4 bases from J, with 12 bases in between. CDR3 length equals 15 residues.

The chain employs TRBV5-1 and TRBJ2-7; a weak D match, TRBD1 (5 bases). This CDR3 is built from 16 residues. Trimming cost V 0 bases and J 0 bases, with 13 bases left between them. Germline V CDR1 and CDR2: SGHRS, YFSETQ. The CDR3 protein is CASSLARDSYSYEQYF. As DNA, the CDR3 is TGCGCCAGCAGCTTGGCCCGAGACAGCTACTCCTACGAGCAGTACTTC.

The gene calls are TRBV2 and TRBJ2-7, with TRBD1 identical over 9 bases. Trimming at V came to 6 bases and at J to 4 bases, leaving 7 bases not matched to a gene. Germline CDR1 SNHLY, CDR2 FYNNEI. The CDR3 length is 14 residues. In DNA form, the CDR3 reads TGTGCCAGCAGAAAACAGGGGGCGAATTACGAGCAGTACTTC. This sequence encodes CASRKQGANYEQYF.

V usage is TRBV5-5 and J usage is TRBJ2-6, with 9 bases aligning to TRBD1. The CDR3 totals 19 residues. Germline CDR1 reads SGHKS; CDR2 reads YYEKEE (reference sequence). The V segment lost 2 bases and the J segment 1 base; nucleotides outside the gene matches: 10. CDR3 protein: CASSLATGTGWSGANVLTF. CDR3 in DNA: TGTGCCAGCAGCTTAGCTACCGGGACAGGGTGGTCTGGGGCCAACGTCCTGACTTTC.

The V call is TRBV7-8, the J call TRBJ1-3; TRBD1 might be the D (5 bases). CDR3 length equals 16 residues. CDR1 and CDR2 (germline): SGHVS, FQNEAQ. V was pared by 0 bases and J by 2 bases, with 11 bases between. CDR3 protein: CASSLALGRAGNTIYF. DNA for the CDR3: TGTGCCAGCAGCTTAGCGCTGGGCAGGGCTGGAAACACCATATATTTT.